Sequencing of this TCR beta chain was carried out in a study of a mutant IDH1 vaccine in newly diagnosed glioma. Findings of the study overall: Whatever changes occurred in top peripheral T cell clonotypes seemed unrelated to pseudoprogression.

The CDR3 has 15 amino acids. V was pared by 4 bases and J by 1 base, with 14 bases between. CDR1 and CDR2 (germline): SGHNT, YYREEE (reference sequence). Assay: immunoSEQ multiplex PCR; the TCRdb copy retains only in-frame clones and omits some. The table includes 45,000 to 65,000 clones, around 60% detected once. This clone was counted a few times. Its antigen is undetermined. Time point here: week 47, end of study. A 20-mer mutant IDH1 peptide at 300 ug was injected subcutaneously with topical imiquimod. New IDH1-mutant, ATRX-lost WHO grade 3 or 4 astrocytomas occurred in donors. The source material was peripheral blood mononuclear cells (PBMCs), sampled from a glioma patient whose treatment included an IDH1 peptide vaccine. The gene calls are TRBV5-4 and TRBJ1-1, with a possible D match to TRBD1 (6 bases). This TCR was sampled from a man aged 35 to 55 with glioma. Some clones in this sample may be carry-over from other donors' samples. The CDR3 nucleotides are TGTGCCAGCAGCCCCCCGGGACACAAGAACACTGAAGCTTTCTTT. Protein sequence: CASSPPGHKNTEAFF.